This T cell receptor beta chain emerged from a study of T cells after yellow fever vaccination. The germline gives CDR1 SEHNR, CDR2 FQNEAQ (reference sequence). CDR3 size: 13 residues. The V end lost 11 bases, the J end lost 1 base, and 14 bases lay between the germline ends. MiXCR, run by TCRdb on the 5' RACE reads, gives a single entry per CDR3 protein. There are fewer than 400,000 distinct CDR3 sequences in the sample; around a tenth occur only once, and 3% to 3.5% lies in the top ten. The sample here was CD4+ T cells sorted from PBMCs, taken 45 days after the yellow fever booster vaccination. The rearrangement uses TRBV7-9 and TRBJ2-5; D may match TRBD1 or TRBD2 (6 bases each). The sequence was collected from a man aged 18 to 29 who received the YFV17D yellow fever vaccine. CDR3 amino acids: CAGAGQTQETQYF. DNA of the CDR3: TGTGCCGGGGCGGGACAAACCCAAGAGACCCAGTACTTC.